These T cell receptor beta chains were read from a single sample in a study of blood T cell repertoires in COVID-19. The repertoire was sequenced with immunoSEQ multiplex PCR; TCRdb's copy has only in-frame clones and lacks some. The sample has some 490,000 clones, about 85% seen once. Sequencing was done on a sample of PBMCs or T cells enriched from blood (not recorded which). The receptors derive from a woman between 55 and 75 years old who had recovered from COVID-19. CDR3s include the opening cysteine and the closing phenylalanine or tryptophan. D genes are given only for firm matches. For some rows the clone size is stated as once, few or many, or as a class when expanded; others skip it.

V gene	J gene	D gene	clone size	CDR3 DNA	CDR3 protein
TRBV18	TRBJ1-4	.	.	TGTGCCAGCTCCCCATTGTTACAGGGCGCAACTAATGAAAAACTGTTTTTT	CASSPLLQGATNEKLFF
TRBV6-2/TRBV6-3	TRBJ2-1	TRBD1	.	TGTGCCAGCAGTTACTCGAGACAGGGTCCATACAATGAGCAGTTCTTC	CASSYSRQGPYNEQFF
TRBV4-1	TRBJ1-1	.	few	TGCGCCAGCACCCCAGGGGTGAGGGGCGGAGGCCCTCGTAACACTGAAGCTTTCTTT	CASTPGVRGGGPRNTEAFF
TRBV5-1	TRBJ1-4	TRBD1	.	TGCGCCAGCAGCTCCTCCGGGACAGCCTTCAATGAAAAACTGTTTTTT	CASSSSGTAFNEKLFF
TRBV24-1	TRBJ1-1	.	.	TGTGCCACCAGTGACGCACCGGGACTCTCAGGAACTTTCTTT	CATSDAPGLSGTFF
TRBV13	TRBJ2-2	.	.	TGTGCCAGCAGCTTAGGGGGGGCCCCGGACACCGGGGAGCTGTTTTTT	CASSLGGAPDTGELFF
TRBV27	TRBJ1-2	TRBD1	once	TGTGCCAGCAGTTTGGTCGGGGGGACAGGGACAGGCTACACCTTC	CASSLVGGTGTGYTF
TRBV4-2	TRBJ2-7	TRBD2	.	TGTGCCAGCAGCCAAGGGTCGACAGCGGGGGTTTCCGAGCAGTACTTC	CASSQGSTAGVSEQYF
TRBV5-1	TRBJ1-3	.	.	TGCGCCAGCAGCTCACAGGGCTCTGGAAACACCATATATTTT	CASSSQGSGNTIYF
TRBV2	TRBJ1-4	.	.	TGTGCCAGCATCGTCACAGGGAATAAAAAACTGTTTTTT	CASIVTGNKKLFF
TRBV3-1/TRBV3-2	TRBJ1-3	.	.	TGTGCCAGCAGCCTGGACAGCTCTGGAAACACCATATATTTT	CASSLDSSGNTIYF
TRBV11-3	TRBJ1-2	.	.	TGTGCCAGCAGCTTAGCCCCAGGGGATGGCTACACCTTC	CASSLAPGDGYTF